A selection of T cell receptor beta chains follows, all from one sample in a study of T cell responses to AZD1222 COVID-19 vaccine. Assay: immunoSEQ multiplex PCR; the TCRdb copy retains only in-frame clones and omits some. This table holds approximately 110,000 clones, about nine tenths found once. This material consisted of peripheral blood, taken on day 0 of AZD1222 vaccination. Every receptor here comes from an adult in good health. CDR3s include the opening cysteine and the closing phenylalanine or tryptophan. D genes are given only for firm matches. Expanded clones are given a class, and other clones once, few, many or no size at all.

TGTGCCAGCAGCTTAGCCGGGCCCACAGATACGCAGTATTTT,CASSLAGPTDTQYF,-,TRBV7-9,-,TRBJ2-3
TGTGCCAGCAGTAGGGGGATGAACACTGAAGCTTTCTTT,CASSRGMNTEAFF,-,TRBV6-1,-,TRBJ1-1
TGTGCCAGCAGCTTGGACAGTAACTATGGCTACACCTTC,CASSLDSNYGYTF,-,TRBV7-2,-,TRBJ1-2
TGTGCCAGCAGCCCCCCCTCCAAGGGTACCACTGAAGCTTTCTTT,CASSPPSKGTTEAFF,-,TRBV9,-,TRBJ1-1
TGTGCCAGCAGGGTAGTAGGCGCGTATGGCTACACCTTC,CASRVVGAYGYTF,-,TRBV5-6,-,TRBJ1-2
TGTGCCAGCAGTTTGGGAGGGGGACTGGGTTTGGCCCAGTACTTC,CASSLGGGLGLAQYF,-,TRBV27,-,TRBJ2-5
TGTGCCAGCAGTCTTAGATCCGACTCCTACGAGCAGTACTTC,CASSLRSDSYEQYF,few,TRBV27,-,TRBJ2-7
TGTGCCAGCAGCGGGCAGGTTCTCGGCTACACCTTC,CASSGQVLGYTF,-,TRBV7-9,-,TRBJ1-2
TGTGCCAGCAGTCCGACGATGCGGATCAACACCGGGGAGCTGTTTTTT,CASSPTMRINTGELFF,-,TRBV3-1/TRBV3-2,-,TRBJ2-2
TGTGCCAGCAGCGGACAGGACTACAACTATGGCTACACCTTC,CASSGQDYNYGYTF,-,TRBV9,-,TRBJ1-2
TGTGCCAGCAGCCGGAGGGGGCTTGGGACTCAAGAGACCCAGTACTTC,CASSRRGLGTQETQYF,-,TRBV3-1/TRBV3-2,-,TRBJ2-5
TGTGCCAGCAGTTTATCGGAGAGGCAGCCCCAGCATTTT,CASSLSERQPQHF,-,TRBV27,-,TRBJ1-5
TGTGCCAGCACGGGGCCCCCTAATGAAAAACTGTTTTTT,CASTGPPNEKLFF,-,TRBV12-3/TRBV12-4,-,TRBJ1-4
TGTGCCAGCAGTTTGTCCCAGGAGAACACTGAAGCTTTCTTT,CASSLSQENTEAFF,-,TRBV28,-,TRBJ1-1
TGTGCCAGCAGCCAGGCCGTAGGGGGCCTAAACACTGAAGCTTTCTTT,CASSQAVGGLNTEAFF,-,TRBV11-1,TRBD1,TRBJ1-1
TGTGCCAGTAGTCCCGGACCTTATAGCAATCAGCCCCAGCATTTT,CASSPGPYSNQPQHF,-,TRBV19,-,TRBJ1-5